This passage covers 30 T cell receptor beta chains from one sample sequenced in a study of T cells after posttransplantation cyclophosphamide (dated by TCRdb to 2016 to 2017). Preparation of the library involved the immunoSEQ multiplex PCR assay. TCRdb took over this immuneACCESS table, retaining in-frame rearrangements with V and J assigned. Such tables are incomplete; in checked studies, under half of the missing clones stem from an unresolved V gene, and the remainder is unexplained. The data for this sample show thousands of clones, each detected more than once. The top ten hold 6% of the sample. According to the study, the label for this sample's treatment or condition signals: high-dose cyclophosphamide on days +3 and +4 as single-agent GVHD prophylaxis. Busulfan and fludarabine conditioning, a related or unrelated marrow graft, and cyclophosphamide on days +3 and +4 were given to PTCy patients.

The material was PBMCs, obtained after allogeneic stem cell transplant with posttransplant cyclophosphamide. Receptor source: a female patient in her fifties or sixties who received an allogeneic stem cell transplant from an unrelated donor, was CMV-positive, and had acute GVHD only. Following a transplant, some T cells may be graft donor cells, not patient cells.

This clone was seen repeatedly, ten times or more. The V gene is TRBV4-3, the J gene TRBJ2-1; 8 bases fit TRBD2. CDR1 is LGHNA, CDR2 YSLEER, per germline. With V trimmed by 4 bases and J by 3 bases, 8 bases remained unmatched. CDR3 size: 16 residues. Written as DNA, the CDR3 is TGCGCCAGCAGCCGATTAGGGAGCGGGAGCTACAATGAGCAGTTCTTC. Protein: CASSRLGSGSYNEQFF.

This clone has ten or more counts. This chain links TRBV7-9 with TRBJ1-1; D might be TRBD1 (5 bases). Deletions cut 5 bases from V and 4 bases from J, with 14 bases between. The length of the CDR3 is 14 residues. Germline-derived CDR1 and CDR2 are SEHNR and FQNEAQ (reference sequence). This CDR3 is CASSRTNIGTEAFF. DNA of the CDR3: TGTGCCAGCAGCAGGACAAATATAGGCACTGAAGCTTTCTTT.

This chain connects TRBV14 to TRBJ2-3; perhaps TRBD2 as D (5 bases). Germline-derived CDR1 and CDR2 are SGHDN and FVKESK. V lost 3 bases and J 3 bases, leaving 16 bases between the germline ends. The CDR3 contains 16 residues. DNA of the CDR3: TGTGCCAGCAGCCACGCTGGGAGTTACGCGACAGATACGCAGTATTTT. The encoded protein is CASSHAGSYATDTQYF.

Regarding this clone: Additional DNA sequences in this sample encode the identical CDR3. V and J are TRBV7-8 and TRBJ2-2, with no clear D. With 5 bases removed from V and 3 bases from J, the gap between germline ends came to 7 bases. The germline V gene encodes CDR1 SGHVS and CDR2 FQNEAQ. The CDR3 consists of 13 residues. CDR3 sequence reads: CASSLVDTGELFF. The CDR3 DNA reads TGTGCCAGCAGCCTGGTAGACACCGGGGAGCTGTTTTTT.

This clone was counted at least ten times. V usage is TRBV4-1 and J usage is TRBJ2-3, with D possibly matching TRBD1 (6 bases). CDR3 length: 17 residues. Germline V lookup: CDR1 MGHRA, CDR2 YSYEKL. V gave up 4 bases and J gave up 0 bases, with 17 bases separating them. The CDR3 coding sequence is TGCGCCAGCAGCCCACTGTACAGGGCAACTAGCACAGATACGCAGTATTTT. Translation gives CASSPLYRATSTDTQYF.

There are many counts of this clone. The J gene is TRBJ1-2, the V gene TRBV6-4; 7 bases are shared with TRBD1. This CDR3 is built from 12 residues. Germline lookup yields CDR1 MRHNA and CDR2 SNTAGT. V lost 6 bases to trimming and J lost 7 bases; unmatched junction nucleotides: 5. The CDR3 region is CASRRQGSGYTF. The CDR3 region has the DNA TGTGCCAGCAGGCGACAGGGTTCTGGCTACACCTTC.

In this sample, this clone turned up many times. The chain employs TRBV14 and TRBJ1-1, with unresolved D. CDR3 size: 12 residues. Germline lookup yields CDR1 SGHDN and CDR2 FVKESK. V lost 2 bases to trimming and J lost 8 bases, with 9 bases between them. Here the CDR3 DNA reads TGTGCCAGCAGCCAACATCGTAGAGAAGCTTTCTTT. Its translation: CASSQHRREAFF.

The table lists this clone with many counts. The V gene is TRBV27, the J gene TRBJ1-2; 7 bases line up with TRBD1. This CDR3 spans 13 amino acids. The junction had 5 bases not matched to a gene; V was cut back by 3 bases and J by 7 bases. The germline V gene encodes CDR1 MNHEY and CDR2 SMNVEV (reference sequence). The CDR3 region has the DNA TGTGCCAGCAGTTTCCGGGACAGTGCTGGCTACACCTTC. This translates into CASSFRDSAGYTF.

The rearrangement uses TRBV30 and TRBJ2-7; 7 positions match TRBD1. J was trimmed by 0 bases and V by 0 bases; bases with no gene match: 2. The germline CDR1 and CDR2 sequences are GTSNPN and SVGIG (reference sequence). The CDR3 totals 14 residues. CDR3 sequence reads: CAWSVTGSSYEQYF. The CDR3 nucleotides are TGTGCCTGGAGTGTGACAGGGAGCTCCTACGAGCAGTACTTC.

In its sample, this clone was seen many times. The V gene is TRBV9, the J gene TRBJ2-1; D might be TRBD2 (6 bases). The CDR3 spans 14 residues. Trimming took 3 bases from V and 7 from J, leaving 14 bases between them. CDR1 is SGDLS, CDR2 YYNGEE, per germline. The CDR3 DNA reads as TGTGCCAGCAGCGGGGGAGCCCGGGGGAATGAGCAGTTCTTC. It yields the protein CASSGGARGNEQFF.

This clone was detected ten times or more. V is TRBV29-1 and J is TRBJ1-2; no reliable D call. Germline V gives CDR1 SQVTM, CDR2 ANQGSEA. The CDR3 covers 13 residues. With 0 bases removed from V and 2 bases from J, the gap between germline ends came to 7 bases. In nucleotides, the CDR3 is TGCAGCGTTGAAGACCTACAGAACTATGGCTACACCTTC. This sequence encodes CSVEDLQNYGYTF. The full variable domain, completed using reference TRBV29-1 and TRBJ1-2, is SAVISQKPSRDICQRGTSLTIQCQVDSQVTMMFWYRQQPGQSLTLIATANQGSEATYESGFVIDKFPISRPNLTFSTLTVSNMSPEDSSIYLCSVEDLQNYGYTFGSGTRLTVV.

CDR3 DNA sequence: TGTGCCAGCACCGCAGGGAAGGTTTCCTACGAGCAGTACTTC. The encoded protein is CASTAGKVSYEQYF. V and J are TRBV7-9 and TRBJ2-5; possible D gene TRBD1, 5 bases. The J call may be faulty, since TRBJ2-7 better matches the DNA end. CDR1 is SEHNR, CDR2 FQNEAQ, per germline (reference sequence). CDR3 size: 14 residues.

This clone is classed as medium-sized. V usage is TRBV6-5 and J usage is TRBJ2-1, with 8 positions matching TRBD1. The germline V gene encodes CDR1 MNHEY and CDR2 SVGAGI. V lost 8 bases and J lost 0; bases outside the gene matches: 3. This CDR3 contains 14 residues. CDR3 sequence reads: CASRGQGSYNEQFF. CDR3 DNA sequence: TGTGCCAGCCGCGGACAGGGCTCCTACAATGAGCAGTTCTTC.

This clone was picked up many times. The chain couples TRBV7-2 to TRBJ1-2; D perhaps matches TRBD1 (6 bases). The V end lost 3 bases, the J end lost 1 base, and 12 bases lay between the germline ends. CDR1 is SGHTA and CDR2 is FQGNSA in the germline V gene. The CDR3 spans 15 residues. The CDR3 region has the DNA TGTGCCAGCAGCTTGGGGGCACAGAATAACTATGGCTACACCTTC. This translates into CASSLGAQNNYGYTF.

This clone was seen ten or more times. The chain joins TRBV27 to TRBJ1-5, with D possibly TRBD1 on 5 matching bases. The germline V gene has CDR1 MNHEY and CDR2 SMNVEV (reference sequence). Trimming took off 7 bases at V and 4 bases at J, with 11 bases between the two ends. The CDR3 totals 13 residues. CDR3 coding DNA: TGTGCCAGCAACAGGTTCCAGAATCAGCCCCAGCATTTT. It yields the protein CASNRFQNQPQHF.

This clone was counted many times. V is TRBV5-1 and J is TRBJ2-7, with no clear D. Germline lookup yields CDR1 SGHRS and CDR2 YFSETQ. The CDR3 is made up of 13 amino acids. Deletions cut 0 bases from V and 4 bases from J, with 8 bases between. CDR3 protein: CASSLGALYEQYF. The DNA for the CDR3 is TGCGCCAGCAGCTTGGGGGCTTTGTACGAGCAGTACTTC.

This clone is judged medium-sized (0.01 to 0.1%). In DNA, the CDR3 is TGTGCCAGCAGTAGTCATTCGGTATACGAGCAGTACTTC. Translation gives CASSSHSVYEQYF. The rearrangement links TRBV6-1 to TRBJ2-7, with D unclear. With 5 bases removed from V and 4 bases from J, the gap between germline ends came to 12 bases. CDR1 is MNHNS, CDR2 SASEGT, per germline. This CDR3 spans 13 amino acids.

This clone was observed many times. V gene TRBV28 combines with J gene TRBJ2-7, with 14 bases that match TRBD2. This CDR3 is built from 16 residues. Looked up from germline, CDR1 is MDHEN and CDR2 is SYDVKM. The ends lost 3 bases at V and 2 bases at J; junction bases unmatched: 3. The CDR3: CASSLGLAGETYEQYF. The CDR3, as DNA: TGTGCCAGCAGTTTGGGACTAGCGGGAGAGACCTACGAGCAGTACTTC.

This clone was found many times. CDR3 in amino acids: CASRTGGADTGELFF. The CDR3 DNA sequence: TGTGCCAGCAGGACAGGGGGCGCGGACACCGGGGAGCTGTTTTTT. The rearrangement joins TRBV2 to TRBJ2-2; 10 nucleotides match TRBD1. The CDR3 has 15 residues. The junction had 4 bases not matched to a gene; V was cut back by 6 bases and J by 3 bases. CDR1 is SNHLY and CDR2 is FYNNEI in the germline V gene.

This clone was seen many times. This chain uses TRBV7-2 with TRBJ1-1, with a tentative D call TRBD1 (5 bases). The V gene's germline CDR1 is SGHTA and CDR2 FQGNSA. CDR3 length: 15 amino acids. V was shortened by 2 bases and J by 5 bases, with 15 bases between the two germline ends. The DNA for the CDR3 is TGTGCCAGCAGCTTAATCGACAGTTCGCGTACTGAAGCTTTCTTT. Translated: CASSLIDSSRTEAFF.

The chain recombines TRBV18 with TRBJ2-3; 9 bases map to TRBD2. Trimming removed 2 bases from V and 1 base from J; junction bases left unmatched: 4. The CDR3 has 16 residues. The V gene's germline CDR1 is KGHSH and CDR2 LQKENI. For the CDR3, the DNA is TGTGCCAGCTCACCAAGATCTAGCGGGGGCACAGATACGCAGTATTTT. Amino acid sequence: CASSPRSSGGTDTQYF.

This clone has only a few counts. The chain is built from TRBV19 and TRBJ1-2; no firm D call. With 9 bases removed from V and 0 bases from J, the gap between germline ends came to 26 bases. The CDR3 spans 18 residues. Germline CDR1 is LNHDA and CDR2 is SQIVND (reference sequence). The CDR3 region has the DNA TGTGCCAGCAGCCCTCGCGGAGTGGCTTACGCCGCTAACTATGGCTACACCTTC. Translating it yields CASSPRGVAYAANYGYTF.

This clone was observed many times. The chain employs TRBV2 and TRBJ1-5; the match to TRBD1 covers 7 bases. V dropped 4 bases and J dropped 3; count of bases not matched to a gene: 3. This CDR3 contains 14 residues. Germline V gene lookup returns CDR1 SNHLY and CDR2 FYNNEI. CDR3 in DNA: TGTGCCAGCAGTGCCGGACAGGTCAATCAGCCCCAGCATTTT. It yields the protein CASSAGQVNQPQHF.

This clone came up a few times. V and J are TRBV27 and TRBJ2-7; 9 bases align to TRBD1. CDR3 size: 16 residues. V trimming: 0 bases; J trimming: 2 bases; junction bases outside the gene matches: 5. CDR1 and CDR2 (germline): MNHEY, SMNVEV (reference sequence). Written as DNA, the CDR3 is TGTGCCAGCAGTTTATCGGGACAGGGTGATACCTACGAGCAGTACTTC. This sequence encodes CASSLSGQGDTYEQYF.

There are many counts of this clone. The chain has TRBV5-6 and TRBJ2-1, with D perhaps matching TRBD2 (6 bases). CDR3 length: 17 residues. The V end lost 0 bases, the J end lost 7 bases, and 20 bases lay between the germline ends. CDR1 SGHDT and CDR2 YYEEEE come from the germline V gene. In DNA, the CDR3 is TGTGCCAGCAGCTTGGCGCGTTTAGCGGTATCGGGGAATGAGCAGTTCTTC. Its translation is CASSLARLAVSGNEQFF.

This clone was seen many times. The chain joins TRBV30 to TRBJ1-1; 8 bases agree with TRBD1. The J segment lost 4 bases and the V segment lost 3 bases, leaving 10 bases of the junction unmatched. This CDR3 is built from 15 residues. In germline, CDR1 is GTSNPN, CDR2 SVGIG (reference sequence). The DNA for the CDR3 is TGTGCCTGGAGCCGACTTGCTACAGGGGGCACTGAAGCTTTCTTT. Translating it yields CAWSRLATGGTEAFF. The variable domain in full, completed from reference TRBV30 and TRBJ1-1, reads SQTIHQWPATLVQPVGSPLSLECTVEGTSNPNLYWYRQAAGRGLQLLFYSVGIGQISSEVPQNLSASRPQDRQFILSSKKLLLSDSGFYLCAWSRLATGGTEAFFGQGTRLTVV.

This clone appeared many times. This chain links TRBV29-1 with TRBJ2-3; 10 positions agree with TRBD2. The germline V gene has CDR1 SQVTM and CDR2 ANQGSEA. The junction had 6 bases not matched to a gene; V was cut back by 3 bases and J by 3 bases. CDR3 length: 15 residues. The CDR3 sequence is CSVEGASGSTDTQYF. In nucleotides, the CDR3 is TGCAGCGTTGAGGGGGCTAGCGGGAGTACAGATACGCAGTATTTT.

This clone was counted at least ten times. The chain links TRBV14 to TRBJ2-5; D remains unclear. This CDR3 contains 13 residues. The germline V gene encodes CDR1 SGHDN and CDR2 FVKESK. The V end lost 1 base, the J end lost 4 bases, and 7 bases lay between the germline ends. CDR3 sequence reads: CASSQGSGETQYF. In DNA form, the CDR3 reads TGTGCCAGCAGCCAAGGATCGGGAGAGACCCAGTACTTC.

The rearrangement joins TRBV28 to TRBJ2-1, with D hard to call. Trimming shortened V by 9 bases and J by 5 bases, and 20 bases separated the two germline ends. The CDR3 consists of 15 residues. The germline gives CDR1 MDHEN, CDR2 SYDVKM. The CDR3 is CASLEERLGNNEQFF. CDR3 nucleotide sequence: TGTGCCAGTCTAGAGGAGAGGCTGGGTAACAATGAGCAGTTCTTC.

In its sample, this clone was seen many times. The genes are TRBV7-8 and TRBJ2-7; TRBD2 matches at 10 bases. From germline, CDR1 is SGHVS and CDR2 FQNEAQ. CDR3 size: 15 residues. J gave up 3 bases and V 4 bases, and 6 bases lay outside the gene matches. This CDR3 is CASSSPGLALYEQYF. The DNA of the CDR3 is TGTGCCAGCAGCTCTCCGGGACTAGCGCTCTACGAGCAGTACTTC.